This T cell receptor (beta chain) was sequenced during a study of Tregs in tolerant kidney transplant recipients. Across the study: Recipients received nonmyeloablative bone marrow transplants from related graft donors, with transient mixed chimerism. Findings and limits, study-wide: Tolerant patients' donor-specific Tregs expanded beyond overall Tregs, suggesting antigen-driven growth.

Thawed PBMCs were FACS-sorted into unstimulated CD4+CD25+CD127- regulatory T cells, CD4+CD25- non-regulatory cells, CD4 and CD8 cells. A note on this clone: The antigen is undetermined.

With 5 bases clipped from V and 5 bases from J, the junction kept 8 bases outside the gene matches. This CDR3 region has 15 residues. The germline V gene encodes CDR1 SEHNR and CDR2 FQNEAQ (reference sequence). Sequencing was performed with immunoSEQ multiplex PCR; in TCRdb, only in-frame clones are kept and a portion is missing. This sample carries more than 75,000 clones, over 85% of them seen once, and the ten largest clones take 0.35% to 0.55%. The receptor was derived from a human donor who received a combined kidney and bone marrow transplant. The specimen was CD4+ T cells from blood, collected before the transplant. The J gene is TRBJ1-1, the V gene TRBV7-9; the match to TRBD1 covers 10 bases. CDR3 protein: CASSPLTGGETEAFF. DNA of the CDR3: TGTGCCAGCAGCCCATTGACAGGGGGCGAAACTGAAGCTTTCTTT.